This note documents a single T cell receptor (beta chain) sequence. In the PCR, 60 Vbeta and 13 Jbeta primers were used. Per the original data handling: In a later analysis, 8.5 million to 14 million of some 80 million unique beta chains occurred in at least two donors. The protocol was immunoSEQ multiplex PCR, while the TCRdb copy is restricted to in-frame clones and leaves out a portion. V, J and clone size are those of that table, while D and trimming were read from the DNA. The table lists 120,000 to 150,000 clones, more than 60% of them singletons. This record comes from a study of cytomegalovirus exposure and HLA in healthy donors. V lost 4 bases, J lost 3 bases, and 16 bases lay in between. The germline V gene has CDR1 SNHLY and CDR2 FYNNEI. CDR3 length: 15 amino acids.

The chain links TRBV2 to TRBJ2-7; weak D call: TRBD2 (6 bases). The material sequenced was PBMCs. The TCR sequence derives from a man aged 35 to 55 in good health and CMV-seronegative. CDR3 region: CASSGGEGKIYEQYF. In nucleotides, the CDR3 is TGTGCCAGCAGTGGCGGGGAAGGGAAAATCTACGAGCAGTACTTC.